Below, one T cell receptor beta chain is given with its context. Its recognized antigen is unknown. No base quality information exists; no much larger clone differs at one position. Including cysteine and phenylalanine, the CDR3 has 21 amino acids. The sequence is cut down to CDR3 DNA, 63 bases in frame from base 1. Germline trimming: 2 bases from V, 3 bases from J; junction bases outside gene matches: 23. Via the germline V gene (reference sequence), CDR1 is LGHDT and CDR2 YNNKEL. These data are taken from a study of blood T cell repertoires in COVID-19 (dated by TCRdb to about 2020). About the investigation overall: Collaborator samples came from the United States, Italy and Spain and covered acute and convalescent phases of COVID-19. Samples were obtained from the ongoing ImmuneRACE study (first 160 participants) and from 950 to 1,500 subjects provided by 6 global collaborators. The prospective study material was composed of cDNA or gDNA derived from T cells, B-cell-depleted T cells, or PBMCs. Subjects who had been exposed to COVID-19, were actively infected with it, or had recovered from it provided the deeply sampled blood TCRbeta repertoires that made up the dataset. The sample metadata nearly always contained a de-identified subject ID, COVID-19 status, age in years and sex. Where available, HLA class I and class II types were obtained from metadata supplied by the sample provider rather than from assay-based typing. A freely available public database, intended as a resource for researchers studying the immune response to SARS-CoV-2, is where the repertoires were released.

General findings and caveats noted by the study authors: The quantity of clinical and demographic metadata differed by source and by participant and was supplied without curation.

TCRbeta CDR3 regions were amplified from genomic DNA using the immunoSEQ Assay, a bias-controlled multiplex PCR. For the original study's pipeline: Nucleated cell counts per sample were estimated from amplification of reference gene primers within the assay. Sequence reads were collapsed and filtered to measure the absolute abundance of every unique TCRbeta CDR3 rearrangement. Productive Simpson clonality was computed per sample as the square root of Simpson's diversity index over productive rearrangements. TCRdb holds this immuneACCESS table with in-frame rearrangements only. Some clones are missing; in checked studies, unresolved V genes explain under half, and the rest has no known cause. V, J and clone size derive from that table, while D and trimming were established from the DNA sequence. The sample table holds about 280,000 clones, of which roughly 85% were seen once. The ten largest clones represent less than 6.5% of the sample.

Each collaborating institution followed its own protocols to collect whole blood in K2EDTA tubes. Collaborator samples were shipped for TCRbeta analysis as frozen whole blood, isolated PBMCs, or DNA extracted from either sample type. The rearrangement combines TRBV3-1 (or the pseudogene TRBV3-2) with TRBJ2-3, with 7 bases matching TRBD1. The TCR comes from a man aged 50 to 59 with active or convalescent COVID-19. The sample consisted of peripheral blood. This receptor has the CDR3 CASSQMGTKTVIRGRTDTQYF. The nucleotides read TGTGCCAGCAGCCAAATGGGGACCAAGACGGTAATAAGGGGGCGGACAGATACGCAGTATTTT.